The subject of this entry is one T cell receptor beta chain. What it recognizes is unknown. TCRdb recomputed calls from the reads with MiXCR, one row per CDR3 protein. The repertoire holds 150,000 or so distinct CDR3 sequences, with roughly 20% as singletons. The sample is drawn from a study of T cell repertoires in cytomegalovirus infection. Study background: Recently identified HLA-C-restricted CMV epitopes were used, and well-studied HLA-B-restricted CMV epitopes were used as well. It was the public TCR beta signatures that indicated both CMV infection and matching HLA type.

With V trimmed by 5 bases and J by 8 bases, 9 bases remained unmatched. The CDR3 loop spans 14 amino acids. The study, taken as a whole, reports: Cumulative public TCR beta family frequency identified CMV carriers with the relevant HLA. Ex vivo, HLA-C-restricted CMV-specific TCR beta clonotypes prevailed over the rest of the response.

The sequence was obtained from a human donor in good health (CMV status not recorded). Some clones in this sample may be carry-over from other donors' samples. The sequencing here drew on CD8+ T cells from cultured PBMCs, taken from culture after CMV antigen stimulation. J is TRBJ1-2 and V is TRBV12-3 or TRBV12-4; 9 bases map to TRBD1. Written as DNA, the CDR3 is TGTGCCAGCAGTCCGAGGACAGGGGCTTGGGGCTACACCTTC. Protein product: CASSPRTGAWGYTF.